This is a list of T cell receptor beta chains from one sample in a study of T cells after yellow fever vaccination. TCRdb independently ran MiXCR on the 5' RACE reads; one entry per CDR3 protein. This table has 550,000 to 750,000 distinct CDR3 sequences, approximately 15% appearing once. The sample in question was PBMCs, obtained on the day of the yellow fever booster vaccination. The receptor set was obtained from a young man who received the YFV17D yellow fever vaccine. The CDR3 runs from the conserved cysteine through the conserved F or W. The D gene is left open where the match is weak. Clone size, where shown, is once, few, many, or a class for clones that have expanded.

clone size	V gene	J gene	CDR3 length	D gene	CDR3 protein	CDR3 DNA
few	TRBV29-1	TRBJ2-1	14	TRBD1	CSARDRAVYNEQFF	TGCAGTGCAAGGGACAGGGCCGTCTACAATGAGCAGTTCTTC
-	TRBV9	TRBJ2-1	16	-	CASSPGPPLAYNEQFF	TGTGCCAGCAGCCCGGGACCGCCGCTGGCGTACAATGAGCAGTTCTTC
-	TRBV3-1	TRBJ2-1	15	-	CACYWGENSYNEQFF	TGTGCCTGCTACTGGGGGGAGAACTCCTACAATGAGCAGTTCTTC
few	TRBV9	TRBJ2-5	14	TRBD2	CASSVGGVQETQYF	TGTGCCAGCAGCGTTGGGGGGGTCCAAGAGACCCAGTACTTC
-	TRBV20-1	TRBJ2-1	15	TRBD2	CSGSKPLAGINEQFF	TGCAGTGGTTCAAAGCCACTAGCGGGAATCAATGAGCAGTTCTTC
-	TRBV20-1	TRBJ2-3	14	TRBD2	CSADGGTPTDTQYF	TGCAGTGCCGACGGGGGGACTCCAACAGATACGCAGTATTTT
few	TRBV11-2	TRBJ1-2	13	-	CASSLYRVYGYTF	TGTGCCAGCAGCTTATACAGGGTCTATGGCTACACCTTC
-	TRBV2	TRBJ2-1	15	TRBD2	CASTVHSGTYNEQFF	TGTGCCAGTACCGTACATAGCGGGACCTACAATGAGCAGTTCTTC
many	TRBV28	TRBJ2-7	12	-	CASSLTEYEQYF	TGTGCCAGCAGTCTGACAGAGTACGAGCAGTACTTC
-	TRBV20-1	TRBJ2-3	11	-	CSAMGGNTQYF	TGCAGTGCTATGGGGGGAAATACGCAGTATTTT
few	TRBV7-2	TRBJ2-1	14	TRBD2	CASSLAPAGAEQFF	TGTGCCAGCAGCTTAGCACCAGCGGGGGCGGAGCAGTTCTTC
-	TRBV5-6	TRBJ2-1	17	TRBD2	CASSLDLSGRAGDEQFF	TGTGCCAGCAGCTTGGACCTTAGCGGGAGGGCCGGAGATGAGCAGTTCTTC
few	TRBV20-1	TRBJ2-2	15	TRBD2	CSARDPREGAGELFF	TGCAGTGCTAGAGATCCGCGGGAGGGGGCCGGGGAGCTGTTTTTT
few	TRBV25-1	TRBJ1-2	16	TRBD1	CASSPQDRGYDYGYTF	TGTGCCAGCAGTCCGCAGGACAGGGGCTATGACTATGGCTACACCTTC
-	TRBV4-2	TRBJ1-1	18	-	CASSPGGLASGKNTEAFF	TGTGCCAGCAGCCCTGGTGGTTTGGCGTCAGGGAAGAACACTGAAGCTTTCTTT
-	TRBV10-3	TRBJ2-5	12	-	CAIRNAEETQYF	TGTGCCATCAGGAACGCGGAAGAGACCCAGTACTTC
-	TRBV5-1	TRBJ2-5	14	TRBD2	CASSTGGIEETQYF	TGCGCCAGCAGTACGGGAGGGATAGAAGAGACCCAGTACTTC
few	TRBV7-2	TRBJ2-7	12	-	CASSSPPGRQYF	TGTGCCAGCAGCTCCCCGCCGGGGAGGCAGTACTTC
few	TRBV10-3	TRBJ2-5	14	TRBD2	CAISAIPGGETQYF	TGTGCCATCAGTGCCATTCCGGGGGGGGAGACCCAGTACTTC
-	TRBV6-5	TRBJ2-3	14	-	CASSYSVDTDTQYF	TGTGCCAGCAGTTACTCGGTGGACACAGATACGCAGTATTTT
-	TRBV7-2	TRBJ2-7	13	-	CASSSWYGGEQYF	TGTGCCAGCAGCAGTTGGTACGGGGGCGAGCAGTACTTC
many	TRBV9	TRBJ2-5	20	TRBD2	CASSVDPTSTRTSGIETQYF	TGTGCCAGCAGCGTAGACCCGACTTCCACCCGGACTAGCGGGATAGAGACCCAGTACTTC
-	TRBV19	TRBJ2-4	15	-	CASSIIESGRNIQYF	TGTGCCAGTAGTATTATCGAATCGGGCCGAAACATTCAGTACTTC
few	TRBV3-1	TRBJ2-7	12	-	CASSQSGNEQYF	TGTGCCAGCAGCCAATCCGGAAACGAGCAGTACTTC
few	TRBV12-3/TRBV12-4	TRBJ2-1	14	TRBD2	CASRLAGAYNEQFF	TGTGCCAGCCGACTAGCGGGGGCCTACAATGAGCAGTTCTTC
few	TRBV7-9	TRBJ1-2	14	-	CASSQFRVNYGYTF	TGTGCCAGCAGCCAATTCAGGGTAAACTATGGCTACACCTTC
-	TRBV20-1	TRBJ2-6	17	-	CSATLSPTRSGANVLTF	TGCAGTGCTACCTTAAGTCCCACAAGATCTGGGGCCAACGTCCTGACTTTC
many	TRBV5-1	TRBJ1-1	13	-	CASSPPGNTEAFF	TGCGCCAGCAGCCCCCCCGGGAACACTGAAGCTTTCTTT
-	TRBV5-1	TRBJ1-2	14	-	CASSREGQNYGYTF	TGCGCCAGCAGCCGCGAAGGACAAAACTATGGCTACACCTTC
few	TRBV20-1	TRBJ2-7	14	TRBD1	CSARGGTGTYEQYF	TGCAGTGCTAGAGGCGGGACAGGGACCTACGAGCAGTACTTC
few	TRBV19	TRBJ1-1	13	-	CASSGQLSTEAFF	TGTGCCAGTAGTGGACAGCTGTCCACTGAAGCTTTCTTT
-	TRBV7-2	TRBJ2-7	13	-	CASSPGNPYEQYF	TGTGCCAGCAGCCCCGGGAACCCCTACGAGCAGTACTTC
-	TRBV5-1	TRBJ2-3	19	TRBD2	CASSLGVPGLAFGADTQYF	TGCGCCAGCAGCTTGGGAGTCCCGGGACTAGCGTTCGGCGCAGATACGCAGTATTTT
-	TRBV12-3/TRBV12-4	TRBJ1-2	13	TRBD1	CASSKTGFYGYTF	TGTGCCAGCAGCAAGACAGGGTTCTATGGCTACACCTTC
-	TRBV19	TRBJ1-5	14	-	CASTPNRDNQPQHF	TGTGCCAGTACTCCCAACAGAGACAATCAGCCCCAGCATTTT
many	TRBV5-1	TRBJ1-1	12	-	CASSVGNTEAFF	TGCGCCAGCAGCGTTGGGAACACTGAAGCTTTCTTT
few	TRBV7-2	TRBJ2-6	15	TRBD1	CASSEGQGRANVLTF	TGTGCCAGCAGCGAAGGACAGGGTAGGGCCAACGTCCTGACTTTC
few	TRBV28	TRBJ2-4	14	TRBD1	CASSSVVRGNIQYF	TGTGCCAGCAGTTCAGTCGTCAGGGGGAACATTCAGTACTTC